This TCR beta chain was identified in a study of CD8 T cells in ankylosing spondylitis. Broader study findings: Roughly eight highly homologous variants formed a TCR beta motif that appeared characteristic of ankylosing spondylitis blood. Clones tied to disease were said to be significantly enriched in matched ankylosing spondylitis synovial fluid.

With V trimmed by 4 bases and J by 3 bases, 5 bases remained unmatched. The V gene's germline CDR1 is SEHNR and CDR2 FQNEAQ (reference sequence). There are 16 residues in the CDR3. This clonotype was seen at least ten times. Its cognate antigen is unknown. For TCR beta, libraries came from quantitative 5'-RACE with molecular barcodes. A single record per CDR3 protein comes from TCRdb applying MiXCR to the 5' RACE reads. The top ten hold less than 35% of the sample, which has 30,000 to 45,000 distinct CDR3 sequences, around 15% seen once. This rearrangement joins TRBV7-9 to TRBJ2-7; 14 bases fit TRBD2. Specimen: synovial fluid, either unsorted or a sorted T cell fraction (not recorded which). The receptor was derived from a male donor with ankylosing spondylitis. The CDR3 DNA reads as TGTGCCAGCAGCTCCGGGACTAGCGGGAGATTCTACGAGCAGTACTTC. This translates into CASSSGTSGRFYEQYF.